This T cell receptor (beta chain) was captured by sequencing in a study of T cell changes during pregnancy in multiple sclerosis. This clone has just one count. The CDR3 runs to 15 residues. V was cut by 4 bases and J by 2 bases, with 15 bases left in between. CDR1 SGDLS and CDR2 YYNGEE come from the germline V gene. The protocol was immunoSEQ multiplex PCR, while the TCRdb copy is restricted to in-frame clones and leaves out a portion. Among approximately 99,000 clones listed, 75% to 95% were seen once. The V gene is TRBV9, the J gene TRBJ2-5; possible D gene TRBD1, 7 bases. This TCR was recovered from a female donor in good health, enrolled as a control in a pregnancy study. Here the sequenced sample was peripheral blood, taken in the second trimester of pregnancy. CDR3 amino acids: CASSLEGQIQETQYF. The DNA for the CDR3 is TGTGCCAGCAGCCTGGAGGGACAGATACAAGAGACCCAGTACTTC.